This is a list of T cell receptor beta chains from one sample in a study of T cells in Graves' hyperthyroidism and ophthalmopathy. TCRdb reanalysed the multiplex PCR reads using MiXCR and keeps one entry per CDR3 protein. The table lists fewer than 350,000 distinct CDR3 sequences, about 20% of them singletons. The sequenced sample was blood. These receptors were obtained from a woman aged 50 to 60 with Graves' hyperthyroidism. Both conserved end residues are part of each CDR3. Fields, in order: D gene, J gene, clone size, V gene, CDR3 DNA, CDR3 protein. The D gene is left open where the match is weak. The listing skips clone size in some rows; elsewhere it reads once, few, many or a size class.

d_call: NA
j_call: TRBJ2-1
clone_size: many
v_call: TRBV20-1
cdr3_nt: TGCAGTGCGAGAAGGTGGTCCAATGAGCAGTTCTTC
cdr3_aa: CSARRWSNEQFF

d_call: NA
j_call: TRBJ1-5
clone_size: many
v_call: TRBV2
cdr3_nt: TGTGCCAGCAGAGTCAGGGGCGGTAATCAGCCCCAGCATTTT
cdr3_aa: CASRVRGGNQPQHF

d_call: TRBD1
j_call: TRBJ1-2
clone_size: NA
v_call: TRBV29-1
cdr3_nt: TGCAGCGTTGAGCTACAGGGGTATGGCTACACCTTC
cdr3_aa: CSVELQGYGYTF

d_call: NA
j_call: TRBJ2-1
clone_size: NA
v_call: TRBV14
cdr3_nt: TGTGCCAGCAGCCAAGAGAAGGACCGCTCACAGCTGGATGAGCAGTTCTTC
cdr3_aa: CASSQEKDRSQLDEQFF

d_call: NA
j_call: TRBJ1-5
clone_size: NA
v_call: TRBV5-5
cdr3_nt: TGTGCCAGCAGCTTTCTAGAAAGCAATCAGCCCCAGCATTTT
cdr3_aa: CASSFLESNQPQHF

d_call: TRBD2
j_call: TRBJ2-3
clone_size: few
v_call: TRBV5-8
cdr3_nt: TGTGCCAGCAGCTTGGTGACTAGCCGATACACAGATACGCAGTATTTT
cdr3_aa: CASSLVTSRYTDTQYF

d_call: NA
j_call: TRBJ1-2
clone_size: many
v_call: TRBV5-4
cdr3_nt: TGTGCCAGCAGCTTTCCGGGAGCCTACTATGGCTACACCTTC
cdr3_aa: CASSFPGAYYGYTF

d_call: TRBD1
j_call: TRBJ1-6
clone_size: few
v_call: TRBV5-1
cdr3_nt: TGCGCCAGCAGCTCACAACAGGGGGCTGGTACACCCCTCCACTTT
cdr3_aa: CASSSQQGAGTPLHF

d_call: TRBD1
j_call: TRBJ1-1
clone_size: NA
v_call: TRBV27
cdr3_nt: TGTGCCAGCAGTTTCACAGGGGGTTGGACTGAAGCTTTCTTT
cdr3_aa: CASSFTGGWTEAFF

d_call: NA
j_call: TRBJ2-5
clone_size: NA
v_call: TRBV19
cdr3_nt: TGTGCCAGTAGACCCCGGGACCAAGAGACCCAGTACTTC
cdr3_aa: CASRPRDQETQYF

d_call: NA
j_call: TRBJ2-4
clone_size: few
v_call: TRBV6-1
cdr3_nt: TGTGCCAGCTCAGACAGATCCATAGCCAAAAACATTCAGTACTTC
cdr3_aa: CASSDRSIAKNIQYF

d_call: NA
j_call: TRBJ2-3
clone_size: few
v_call: TRBV5-1
cdr3_nt: TGCGCCAGCAGCTTATTATTAGGCACAGATACGCAGTATTTT
cdr3_aa: CASSLLLGTDTQYF

d_call: NA
j_call: TRBJ1-4
clone_size: few
v_call: TRBV29-1
cdr3_nt: TGCAGCGTCACGACACGACTAGGAGAAAAACTGTTTTTT
cdr3_aa: CSVTTRLGEKLFF

d_call: NA
j_call: TRBJ1-4
clone_size: NA
v_call: TRBV7-2
cdr3_nt: TGTGCCAGCAGCGCCACAGGGTTCGGTGAAAAACTGTTTTTT
cdr3_aa: CASSATGFGEKLFF

d_call: NA
j_call: TRBJ1-2
clone_size: many
v_call: TRBV30
cdr3_nt: TGTGCCTGGAAAACTCCGGGACTCCAGACGGGGGGCTACACCTTC
cdr3_aa: CAWKTPGLQTGGYTF

d_call: TRBD1
j_call: TRBJ2-3
clone_size: NA
v_call: TRBV27
cdr3_nt: TGTGCCAGCAGTCCAAGTTTCGGGACAGGGGGCAGCACAGATACGCAGTATTTT
cdr3_aa: CASSPSFGTGGSTDTQYF

d_call: NA
j_call: TRBJ1-4
clone_size: NA
v_call: TRBV7-9
cdr3_nt: TGTGCCAGCAGTGAATCGGACGACGAGTATGAAAAACTGTTTTTT
cdr3_aa: CASSESDDEYEKLFF

d_call: NA
j_call: TRBJ2-7
clone_size: few
v_call: TRBV7-8
cdr3_nt: TGTGCCAGCAGCGCTGCCTCTTTAAGCTCCTACGAGCAGTACTTC
cdr3_aa: CASSAASLSSYEQYF

d_call: NA
j_call: TRBJ1-1
clone_size: few
v_call: TRBV30
cdr3_nt: TGTGCCTGGGCTACAGGGACCACTGAAGCTTTCTTT
cdr3_aa: CAWATGTTEAFF

d_call: NA
j_call: TRBJ1-6
clone_size: many
v_call: TRBV20-1
cdr3_nt: TGCAGTGCTAGAACTCAACCGGGCGTCAGTTCACCCCTCCACTTT
cdr3_aa: CSARTQPGVSSPLHF

d_call: NA
j_call: TRBJ2-1
clone_size: few
v_call: TRBV10-2
cdr3_nt: TGCGCCAGCAGGGGTCCTCAGGTTAGGACGCGGTCGGAGGACAATGAGCAGTTCTTC
cdr3_aa: CASRGPQVRTRSEDNEQFF

d_call: TRBD1
j_call: TRBJ2-1
clone_size: NA
v_call: TRBV3-1
cdr3_nt: TGTGCCAACAGCGCAAGCCACCGGGACAGGGTAAGAAATGAGCAGTTCTTC
cdr3_aa: CANSASHRDRVRNEQFF

d_call: NA
j_call: TRBJ1-6
clone_size: NA
v_call: TRBV19
cdr3_nt: TGTGCCAGTAGTTCGTTGGAGCAAGACCCCCTGGGCCTCCACTTT
cdr3_aa: CASSSLEQDPLGLHF

d_call: NA
j_call: TRBJ1-2
clone_size: NA
v_call: TRBV7-8
cdr3_nt: TGTGCCAGCAGCTCACGGCCACAGCTGGACGGGGGCTACACCTTC
cdr3_aa: CASSSRPQLDGGYTF

d_call: NA
j_call: TRBJ2-7
clone_size: NA
v_call: TRBV2
cdr3_nt: TGTGCCAGCAGTGAAGAAGGGACCTACGAGCAGTACTTC
cdr3_aa: CASSEEGTYEQYF

d_call: TRBD1
j_call: TRBJ1-2
clone_size: NA
v_call: TRBV5-4
cdr3_nt: TGTGCCAGCAGCTTGGCCGGGACAGGGTATCAACGGTATGGCTACACCTTC
cdr3_aa: CASSLAGTGYQRYGYTF

d_call: TRBD1
j_call: TRBJ1-5
clone_size: many
v_call: TRBV28
cdr3_nt: TGTGCCAGCAGTCCAGCGGACAGGGATAGCAATCAGCCCCAGCATTTT
cdr3_aa: CASSPADRDSNQPQHF

d_call: NA
j_call: TRBJ2-3
clone_size: many
v_call: TRBV20-1
cdr3_nt: TGCAGTGCTAGGGGGGACAGACTAGTCCCCTTCACAGATACGCAGTATTTT
cdr3_aa: CSARGDRLVPFTDTQYF

d_call: NA
j_call: TRBJ2-1
clone_size: many
v_call: TRBV5-1
cdr3_nt: TGCGCCAGCAGCTCCTTGACACCCAACTACAATGAGCAGTTCTTC
cdr3_aa: CASSSLTPNYNEQFF

d_call: NA
j_call: TRBJ2-7
clone_size: NA
v_call: TRBV27
cdr3_nt: TGTGCCAGCAGTTTTCAGGAGAACTACGAGCAGTACTTC
cdr3_aa: CASSFQENYEQYF

d_call: NA
j_call: TRBJ1-1
clone_size: many
v_call: TRBV6-1
cdr3_nt: TGTGCCAGCAGCAACAGCCGTCTGAACACTGAAGCTTTCTTT
cdr3_aa: CASSNSRLNTEAFF

d_call: NA
j_call: TRBJ1-5
clone_size: few
v_call: TRBV2
cdr3_nt: TGTGCCAGCATGGGGGAAAGGGATCAGCCCCAGCATTTT
cdr3_aa: CASMGERDQPQHF

d_call: NA
j_call: TRBJ1-6
clone_size: NA
v_call: TRBV18
cdr3_nt: TGTGCCAGCTCATCTAGGGAAGGGAGTTCACCCCTCCACTTT
cdr3_aa: CASSSREGSSPLHF

d_call: TRBD1
j_call: TRBJ1-1
clone_size: many
v_call: TRBV5-1
cdr3_nt: TGCGCCAGCAGCCCGGCGGACAGGACAATGAACACTGAAGCTTTCTTT
cdr3_aa: CASSPADRTMNTEAFF

d_call: TRBD1
j_call: TRBJ1-5
clone_size: NA
v_call: TRBV6-1
cdr3_nt: TGTGCCAGCTGGACAGGGGGTTATAGCAATCAGCCCCAGCATTTT
cdr3_aa: CASWTGGYSNQPQHF

d_call: NA
j_call: TRBJ1-1
clone_size: NA
v_call: TRBV28
cdr3_nt: TGTGCCAGCAGTTTGGGACGGCGAACTGAAGCTTTCTTT
cdr3_aa: CASSLGRRTEAFF

d_call: NA
j_call: TRBJ1-1
clone_size: many
v_call: TRBV19
cdr3_nt: TGTGCCAGTAGTATAGATTCGCTCGAGAACACTGAAGCTTTCTTT
cdr3_aa: CASSIDSLENTEAFF

d_call: NA
j_call: TRBJ1-1
clone_size: NA
v_call: TRBV6-9
cdr3_nt: TGTGCCAGCAGTGATCAGACGACCATTAACACTGAAGCTTTCTTT
cdr3_aa: CASSDQTTINTEAFF

d_call: NA
j_call: TRBJ2-1
clone_size: few
v_call: TRBV15
cdr3_nt: TGTGCCACCAGCACTTCCAGGGGAAGAGGGCGGCTCCACAATGAGCAGTTCTTC
cdr3_aa: CATSTSRGRGRLHNEQFF

d_call: TRBD1
j_call: TRBJ2-5
clone_size: many
v_call: TRBV29-1
cdr3_nt: TGCAGCGTTGGTCCGGGACAGGGGGCTGGGACCCAGTACTTC
cdr3_aa: CSVGPGQGAGTQYF

d_call: TRBD1
j_call: TRBJ1-2
clone_size: few
v_call: TRBV7-9
cdr3_nt: TGTGCCAGCAGCTCCAGGGACAGGGGGGGACCTGGCTACACCTTC
cdr3_aa: CASSSRDRGGPGYTF

d_call: TRBD1
j_call: TRBJ2-1
clone_size: NA
v_call: TRBV18
cdr3_nt: TGTGCCAGCTCATTGGACAGGGCATCCTACAATGAGCAGTTCTTC
cdr3_aa: CASSLDRASYNEQFF

d_call: NA
j_call: TRBJ2-1
clone_size: NA
v_call: TRBV27
cdr3_nt: TGTGTCAGCGCCGACTATAAAAGTGAGCAGTTCTTC
cdr3_aa: CVSADYKSEQFF

d_call: TRBD1
j_call: TRBJ1-1
clone_size: many
v_call: TRBV18
cdr3_nt: TGTGCCAGCTCACCAAATGAAAGGACAGGAGTGAACACTGAAGCTTTCTTT
cdr3_aa: CASSPNERTGVNTEAFF

d_call: NA
j_call: TRBJ1-1
clone_size: many
v_call: TRBV5-1
cdr3_nt: TGCGCCAGCAGCCCAATTGGGGAATCCACTGAAGCTTTCTTT
cdr3_aa: CASSPIGESTEAFF

d_call: NA
j_call: TRBJ2-5
clone_size: many
v_call: TRBV19
cdr3_nt: TGTGCCAGTAGTATAGGACGGGAGCAAGAGACCCAGTACTTC
cdr3_aa: CASSIGREQETQYF